The 5 T cell receptor beta chains reported below all come from one sample, sequenced in a study of beta chain features in type 1 diabetes. Study-wide results and caveats: Among patients with Type 1 diabetes, TCRB CDR3s were moderately but significantly shorter in every one of the four CD4+ subsets.

These TCRs' antigens remain unknown. The study reverse transcribed the entire isolated RNA, so it sequenced expressed TCRB transcripts. The protocol was immunoSEQ multiplex PCR, while the TCRdb copy is restricted to in-frame clones and leaves out a portion. The sample holds about 240,000 clones; approximately 15% are singletons and the top ten take about 0.02%. The source material was naive CD4+ T cells from blood. The receptors were gathered from a man aged 25 to 40 with type 1 diabetes.

This clone has a handful of counts. This chain connects TRBV5-1 to TRBJ2-5; D remains unclear. Trimming pared 1 base from V and 4 bases from J, leaving 14 bases between. CDR1 is SGHRS, CDR2 YFSETQ, per germline. The CDR3 is 15 residues long. CDR3 residues: CASSLSLQAAETQYF. The CDR3 nucleotides read TGCGCCAGCAGCTTGTCGCTCCAGGCCGCAGAGACCCAGTACTTC. The full variable domain, with the rest looked up from reference TRBV5-1 and TRBJ2-5, is KAGVTQTPRYLIKTRGQQVTLSCSPISGHRSVSWYQQTPGQGLQFLFEYFSETQRNKGNFPGRFSGRQFSNSRSEMNVSTLELGDSALYLCASSLSLQAAETQYFGPGTRLLVL.

The chain joins TRBV6-6 to TRBJ1-1, with D perhaps matching TRBD1 (5 bases). CDR1 MNHNY and CDR2 SVGAGI come from the germline V gene (reference sequence). V gave up 6 bases and J gave up 1 base, with 9 bases separating them. The CDR3 totals 13 residues. Here the CDR3 reads CASSTTENTEAFF. The CDR3 bases are TGTGCCAGCAGCACGACAGAGAACACTGAAGCTTTCTTT.

This chain connects TRBV5-4 to TRBJ2-1, with 8 bases identical to TRBD2. Unmatched junction bases numbered 11, after V lost 0 bases and J lost 0 bases. CDR1 and CDR2 from the germline V gene are SGHNT and YYREEE (reference sequence). The CDR3 runs 19 residues. CDR3 coding DNA: TGTGCCAGCAGCTTGGCTCTCCGGGAAGCGGGGGACTCCTACAATGAGCAGTTCTTC. It codes for CASSLALREAGDSYNEQFF.

The V gene is TRBV2, the J gene TRBJ2-3, with a tentative D call TRBD2 (5 bases). The germline gives CDR1 SNHLY, CDR2 FYNNEI. V was pared by 5 bases and J by 4 bases, with 16 bases between. This CDR3 is 15 amino acids long. CDR3 sequence reads: CASSPSGGRPDTQYF. Written as DNA, the CDR3 is TGTGCCAGCAGTCCAAGCGGAGGAAGACCAGATACGCAGTATTTT.

This clone occurred a few times. The J gene is TRBJ2-5, the V gene TRBV11-2, with 14 bases that match TRBD2. Per the germline V gene, CDR1 is SGHAT and CDR2 is FQNNGV. The J segment lost 5 bases and the V segment lost 7 bases, leaving 6 bases of the junction unmatched. The CDR3 runs to 15 residues. The DNA of the CDR3 is TGTGCCAGCACCCAGGGACTAGCGGGAGTGGAGACCCAGTACTTC. Its translation: CASTQGLAGVETQYF.